This T cell receptor (beta chain) stems from a study of blood T cell repertoires in COVID-19. Whole-study context: The United States, Italy and Spain were the sources of the acute and convalescent COVID-19 samples.

V dropped 2 bases and J dropped 8 bases, with 12 bases sitting between them. Looked up from germline, CDR1 is MNHEY and CDR2 is SVGAGI. This CDR3 spans 13 amino acids. In the source study's methods: Cell counts per sample came from amplifying reference gene primers. The repertoire was sequenced with immunoSEQ multiplex PCR; TCRdb's copy has only in-frame clones and lacks some. V and J calls and clone size are copied from that table; D and trimming were computed from the DNA. The sample holds around 420,000 clones; approximately 86% are singletons and the top ten take more than 2%. This clone has a single count.

The sample comprised PBMCs or T cells enriched from blood (not recorded which). The clonotype originates from a woman aged 40-49 years with acute COVID-19. The chain is built from TRBV6-5 and TRBJ1-2, with a tentative D call TRBD1 (5 bases). The CDR3 region is CASSYRVGEGYTF. The CDR3 DNA follows: TGTGCCAGCAGTTACCGCGTAGGGGAAGGCTACACCTTC.